Sequencing of this TCR beta chain was carried out in a study of blood T cells in healthy people across ages. Study findings and constraints: The recorded TCR beta diversity per million T cells decreased in a roughly linear manner with age.

PCR was performed a second time for about 7 to 11 cycles using a sample-barcoded 5' primer and a J-beta primer mix. TCRdb called the 5' RACE reads again in MiXCR, with one record for every CDR3 protein. The repertoire holds approximately 800,000 distinct CDR3 sequences, about 26% seen once, with less than 3.5% in the top ten. As to this clonotype: Its antigen is undetermined.

Trimming left V 5 bases short and J 7 bases short, with 11 bases between. CDR1 is SGHAT, CDR2 FQNNGV, per germline. The CDR3 length is 12 residues. The data were also submitted as part of a second study, on T cells of mothers and their children. That paper notes: An overlap that was slightly higher, though non-significant, was seen in related mother-child pairs versus unrelated pairs.

Material for sequencing was blood. This clonotype originated in a boy under 18 in good health. The rearrangement links TRBV11-2 to TRBJ1-2; D is unresolved. The CDR3 nucleotides are TGTGCCAGCAGCCCCCCTGGAAGTGGCTACACCTTC. Its protein product is CASSPPGSGYTF.